These T cell receptor beta chains were read from a single sample in a study of beta chain features in type 1 diabetes. Some clones are missing from TCRdb's copy, which holds only in-frame ones; the method was immunoSEQ multiplex PCR. In the table there are around 250,000 clones, 14% of which are singletons. Sequenced material: naive CD4+ T cells from blood. The receptors shown here come from a man aged 25 to 40 with type 1 diabetes. The CDR3 runs from the conserved cysteine through the conserved F or W.

cdr3_aa j_call cdr3_length v_call
CAISDETRGQEQFF TRBJ2-1 14 TRBV10-3
CASRTGQVGTEAFF TRBJ1-1 14 TRBV27
CASSFVRGTGEQYF TRBJ2-7 14 TRBV5-6
CSVVDRMNTEAFF TRBJ1-1 13 TRBV29-1
CAISESQRQPPDTQYF TRBJ2-3 16 TRBV10-3
CATTGGDQPQHF TRBJ1-5 12 TRBV2
CASRVGSTNEKLFF TRBJ1-4 14 TRBV5-1
CASSRLRAGVADNEQFF TRBJ2-1 17 TRBV4-1
CASSLDGQAIYGYTF TRBJ1-2 15 TRBV7-8
CASRTGVWTGELFF TRBJ2-2 14 TRBV19
CASRLGLDLYEQYF TRBJ2-7 14 TRBV2
CASSAGTKGYNEQFF TRBJ2-1 15 TRBV2
CASSQDRGNTGELFF TRBJ2-2 15 TRBV4-1
CASSPGTGGSYEQYF TRBJ2-7 15 TRBV7-2
CASSLGVASDTQYF TRBJ2-3 14 TRBV7-2
CSMGSGQDDEKLFF TRBJ1-4 14 TRBV29-1
CAWSWDSLNSGNTIYF TRBJ1-3 16 TRBV30
CASIRQGGNTEAFF TRBJ1-1 14 TRBV2
CASSEGQVYEQYF TRBJ2-7 13 TRBV10-2
CASSHLGTGGRTEAFF TRBJ1-1 16 TRBV19
CASSGQGAGVLTF TRBJ2-6 13 TRBV2
CASSKEGGRGVSVNEQFF TRBJ2-1 18 TRBV21-1
CASSQRNTQDQQYF TRBJ2-7 14 TRBV5-4